This TCR beta chain was observed in a study of shared clonotypes between healthy human individuals. Broader study findings: Sharing across several donors was seen in 4% to 5.5% of naive CD4 clonotypes. Clonotype sharing among the donors was expected to vary with sequencing depth.

V lost 3 bases and J lost 7; bases outside the gene matches: 7. CDR1 is KGHSH, CDR2 LQKENI, per germline. CDR3 length equals 14 residues. In the original workflow: From ImmunoSEQ came sequences covering only the junction and carrying no quality scores, so filtering differed. This table comes from immunoSEQ multiplex PCR, and its TCRdb copy is limited to in-frame clones, with some not included. The V and J calls and the clone size are those of that table, but D and trimming were determined from the DNA. The profile shows around 700,000 clones, 92% of them singletons. CD8 cells regarded as naive lacked CD45RO, were positively chosen for CCR7, and omitted terminally differentiated effector memory CD45RA+ cells. For this clone: Its antigen is still unknown.

The sample comprised naive CD8+ T cells sorted from blood. The receptor was isolated from a man under 40 in good health. The chain recombines TRBV18 with TRBJ1-2, with TRBD1 matching over 8 bases. As DNA, the CDR3 is TGTGCCAGCTCACCCGGGCAGGGGGCTCTTGGCTACACCTTC. Amino acids: CASSPGQGALGYTF.